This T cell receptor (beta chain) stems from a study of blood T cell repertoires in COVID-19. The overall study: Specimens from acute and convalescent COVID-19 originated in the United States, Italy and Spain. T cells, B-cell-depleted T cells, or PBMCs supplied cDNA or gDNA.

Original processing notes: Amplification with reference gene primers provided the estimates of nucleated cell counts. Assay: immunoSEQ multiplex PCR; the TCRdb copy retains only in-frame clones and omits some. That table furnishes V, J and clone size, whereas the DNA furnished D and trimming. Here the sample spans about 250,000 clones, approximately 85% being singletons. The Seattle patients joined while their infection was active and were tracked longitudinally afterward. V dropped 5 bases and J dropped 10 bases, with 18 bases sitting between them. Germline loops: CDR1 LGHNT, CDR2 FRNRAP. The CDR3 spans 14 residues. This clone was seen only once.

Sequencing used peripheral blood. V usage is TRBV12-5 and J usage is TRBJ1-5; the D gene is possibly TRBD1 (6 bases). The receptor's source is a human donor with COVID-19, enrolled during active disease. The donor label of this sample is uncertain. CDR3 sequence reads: CASGKLQGLDPQHF. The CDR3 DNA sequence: TGTGCTAGTGGTAAACTCCAGGGGCTCGATCCCCAGCATTTT. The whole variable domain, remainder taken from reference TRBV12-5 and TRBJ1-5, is DARVTQTPRHKVTEMGQEVTMRCQPILGHNTVFWYRQTMMQGLELLAYFRNRAPLDDSGMPKDRFSAEMPDATLATLKIQPSEPRDSAVYFCASGKLQGLDPQHFGDGTRLSIL.